Below, one T cell receptor (beta chain) is given with its context. The table lists this clonotype with many counts. Its antigen is still unknown. No much larger clone exists at a distance of one base, and base qualities are not known. This sample was included in a study of CD8 T cells in ankylosing spondylitis (dated by TCRdb to 2017 to 2019). Describing the broader study: The study profiled T cell receptor beta repertoires in healthy donors and ankylosing spondylitis patients to find disease-linked TCR variants. The whole study cohort included some 100 healthy donors and 25 or so ankylosing spondylitis patients. Peripheral blood was sampled, and synovial fluid was also collected from ankylosing spondylitis patients.

Results and caveats for the whole study, not just this receptor: The disease-linked clones were reported as significantly enriched in matched synovial fluid samples from ankylosing spondylitis patients. A TCR beta motif of about eight highly homologous amino acid variants appeared characteristic of blood from ankylosing spondylitis patients. Some motif variants had previously been reported in the synovial fluid and blood of reactive arthritis patients, which suggests shared mechanisms of disease initiation. The disease-linked clones had a CD8+ phenotype and were found at relatively low frequencies in peripheral blood.

From the cysteine through the phenylalanine, the CDR3 covers 14 amino acids. Left in the record is the CDR3 DNA by itself, 42 bases read in frame from the first base. V was cut back by 4 bases and J by 1 base, leaving a gap of 8 bases between them. CDR1 and CDR2 are read off the germline V gene as SGHRS and YFSETQ. TCRdb records Illumina HiSeq 2500 as the sequencer. Quantitative 5'-RACE with molecular barcodes was the method used to prepare the TCR beta libraries. Per the authors' processing: A new computational method based on a probabilistic model of VDJ rearrangement was used to identify disease-linked TCR variants. TCRdb itself trimmed the public reads at Q25 with fastp, ran MiXCR and retained productive beta chains. Identical CDR3 protein sequences are pooled into one entry, listed with their most common genes and DNA. The V and J calls follow TCRdb's processing rather than the paper's. Recorded for this sample are 240,000 or so distinct CDR3 sequences; around 10% of them occurred a single time. 6% to 8.5% of the sample belongs to the ten largest clones.

The specimen was blood, either unsorted or a sorted T cell fraction (not recorded which). This TCR was recovered from a male donor with ankylosing spondylitis or in good health (not recorded which). Here the chain combines TRBV5-1 and TRBJ2-2, with no reliable assignment of the D segment. Here is the DNA: TGCGCCAGCAGCCGGGCCTTGAACACCGGGGAGCTGTTTTTT. Its product reads: CASSRALNTGELFF.